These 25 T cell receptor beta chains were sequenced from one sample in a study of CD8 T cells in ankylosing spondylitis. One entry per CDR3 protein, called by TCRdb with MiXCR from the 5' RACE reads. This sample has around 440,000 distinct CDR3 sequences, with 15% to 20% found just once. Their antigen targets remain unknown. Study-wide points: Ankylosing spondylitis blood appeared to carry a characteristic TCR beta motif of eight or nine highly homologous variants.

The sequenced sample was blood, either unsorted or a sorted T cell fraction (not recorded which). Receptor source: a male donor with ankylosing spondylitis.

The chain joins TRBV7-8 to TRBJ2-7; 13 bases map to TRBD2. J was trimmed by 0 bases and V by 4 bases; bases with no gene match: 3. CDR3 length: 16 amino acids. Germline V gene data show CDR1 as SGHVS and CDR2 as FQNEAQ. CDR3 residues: CASSSRTSGSSYEQYF. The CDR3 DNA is TGTGCCAGCAGCTCCAGGACTAGCGGGAGCTCCTACGAGCAGTACTTC.

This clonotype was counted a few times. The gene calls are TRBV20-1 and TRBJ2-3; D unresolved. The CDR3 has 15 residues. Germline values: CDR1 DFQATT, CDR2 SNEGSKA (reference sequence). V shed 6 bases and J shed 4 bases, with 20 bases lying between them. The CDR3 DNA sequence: TGCAGTGCCCCCGTCAATAGGGTACGGTCAGATACGCAGTATTTT. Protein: CSAPVNRVRSDTQYF.

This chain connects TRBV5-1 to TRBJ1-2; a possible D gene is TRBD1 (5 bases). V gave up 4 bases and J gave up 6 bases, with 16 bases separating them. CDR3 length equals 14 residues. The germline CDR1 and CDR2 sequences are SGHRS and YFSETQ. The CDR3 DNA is TGCGCCAGCAGCACCGTCGTAGGGGACCATGGCTACACCTTC. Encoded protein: CASSTVVGDHGYTF.

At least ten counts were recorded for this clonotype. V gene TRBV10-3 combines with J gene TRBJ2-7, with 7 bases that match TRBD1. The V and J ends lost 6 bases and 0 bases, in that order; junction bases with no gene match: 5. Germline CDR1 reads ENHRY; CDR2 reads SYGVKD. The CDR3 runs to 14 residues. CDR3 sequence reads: CAISRTGSSYEQYF. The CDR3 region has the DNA TGTGCCATCAGCAGGACAGGAAGCTCCTACGAGCAGTACTTC.

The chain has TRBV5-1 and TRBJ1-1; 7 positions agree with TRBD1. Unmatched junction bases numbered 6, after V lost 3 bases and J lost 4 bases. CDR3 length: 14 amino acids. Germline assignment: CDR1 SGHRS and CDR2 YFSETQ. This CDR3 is CASSWTPGGTEAFF. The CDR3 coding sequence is TGCGCCAGCAGCTGGACCCCAGGGGGCACTGAAGCTTTCTTT.

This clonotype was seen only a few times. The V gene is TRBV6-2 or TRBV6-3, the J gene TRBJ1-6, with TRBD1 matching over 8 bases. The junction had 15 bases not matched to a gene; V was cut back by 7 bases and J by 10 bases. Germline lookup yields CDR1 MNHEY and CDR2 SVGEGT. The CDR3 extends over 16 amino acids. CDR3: CASTIYGQGRGSPLHF. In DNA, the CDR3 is TGTGCCAGCACCATTTATGGACAGGGTAGAGGATCACCCCTCCACTTT.

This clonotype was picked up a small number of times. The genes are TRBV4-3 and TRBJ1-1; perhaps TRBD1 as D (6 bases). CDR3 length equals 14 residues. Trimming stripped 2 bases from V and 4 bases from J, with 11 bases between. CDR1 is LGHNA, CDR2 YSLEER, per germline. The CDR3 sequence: CASSQRGGGTEAFF. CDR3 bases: TGCGCCAGCAGCCAAAGGGGGGGGGGCACTGAAGCTTTCTTT.

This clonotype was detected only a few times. The CDR3 region is CASSLSGLGTVVYNEQFF. The CDR3 DNA reads TGCGCCAGCAGCTTGTCGGGCCTCGGGACAGTAGTCTACAATGAGCAGTTCTTC. This chain connects TRBV5-1 to TRBJ2-1; 7 positions match TRBD1. Germline V gene data show CDR1 as SGHRS and CDR2 as YFSETQ. V trimming: 1 base; J trimming: 3 bases; junction bases outside the gene matches: 13. The CDR3 is made up of 18 amino acids.

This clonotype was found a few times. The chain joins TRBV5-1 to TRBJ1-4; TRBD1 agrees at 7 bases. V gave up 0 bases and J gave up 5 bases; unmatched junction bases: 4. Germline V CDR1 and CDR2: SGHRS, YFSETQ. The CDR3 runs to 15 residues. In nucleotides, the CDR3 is TGCGCCAGCAGCTTGGATGGGACAGTGAATGAAAAACTGTTTTTT. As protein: CASSLDGTVNEKLFF.

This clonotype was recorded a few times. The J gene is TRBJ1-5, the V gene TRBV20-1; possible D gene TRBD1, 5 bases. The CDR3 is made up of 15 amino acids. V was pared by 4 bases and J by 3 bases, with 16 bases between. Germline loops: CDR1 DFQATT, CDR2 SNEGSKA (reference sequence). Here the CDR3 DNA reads TGCAGTGCTACTTCCACGAGGGGATTCAATCAGCCCCAGCATTTT. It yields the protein CSATSTRGFNQPQHF.

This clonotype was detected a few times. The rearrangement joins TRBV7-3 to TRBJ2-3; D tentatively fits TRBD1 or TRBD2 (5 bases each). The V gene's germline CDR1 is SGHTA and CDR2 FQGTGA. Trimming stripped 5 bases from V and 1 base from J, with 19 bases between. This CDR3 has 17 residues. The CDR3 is CASSHTGMQGGTDTQYF. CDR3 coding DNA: TGTGCCAGCAGCCATACGGGGATGCAGGGAGGCACAGATACGCAGTATTTT.

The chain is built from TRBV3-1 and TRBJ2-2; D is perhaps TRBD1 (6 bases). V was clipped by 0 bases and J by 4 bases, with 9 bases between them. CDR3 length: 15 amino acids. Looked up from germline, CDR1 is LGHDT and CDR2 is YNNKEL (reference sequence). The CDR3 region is CASSQEVRGTGELFF. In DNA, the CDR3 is TGTGCCAGCAGCCAAGAGGTCAGGGGCACCGGGGAGCTGTTTTTT.

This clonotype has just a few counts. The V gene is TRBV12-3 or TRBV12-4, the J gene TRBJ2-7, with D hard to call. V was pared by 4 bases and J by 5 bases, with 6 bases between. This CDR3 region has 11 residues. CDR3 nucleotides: TGTGCCAGCAGTTATGGAGACGAGCAGTACTTC. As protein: CASSYGDEQYF.

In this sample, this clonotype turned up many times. The CDR3 spells CASSQGLAENTGELFF. The DNA for the CDR3 is TGTGCCAGCAGCCAGGGACTAGCGGAGAACACCGGGGAGCTGTTTTTT. This rearrangement joins TRBV5-5 to TRBJ2-2, with TRBD2 identical over 11 bases. The CDR3 loop spans 16 amino acids. J gave up 1 base and V 4 bases, and 3 bases lay outside the gene matches. CDR1 is SGHKS, CDR2 YYEKEE, per germline (reference sequence). Drawing the rest from reference TRBV5-5 and TRBJ2-2, the complete variable domain is DAGVTQSPTHLIKTRGQQVTLRCSPISGHKSVSWYQQVLGQGPQFIFQYYEKEERGRGNFPDRFSARQFPNYSSELNVNALLLGDSALYLCASSQGLAENTGELFFGEGSRLTVL.

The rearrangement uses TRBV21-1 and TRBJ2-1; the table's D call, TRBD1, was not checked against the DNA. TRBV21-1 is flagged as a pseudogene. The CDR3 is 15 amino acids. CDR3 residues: CASSTRDDSYNEQFF. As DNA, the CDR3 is TGTGCCAGCAGCACCCGGGACGACTCCTACAATGAGCAGTTCTTC.

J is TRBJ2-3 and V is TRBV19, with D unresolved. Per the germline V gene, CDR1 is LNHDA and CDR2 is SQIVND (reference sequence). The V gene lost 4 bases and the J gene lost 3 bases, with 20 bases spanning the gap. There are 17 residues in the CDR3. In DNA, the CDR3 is TGTGCCAGTAGTACTCTCGACTCCCCCCGGGTAACAGATACGCAGTATTTT. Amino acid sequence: CASSTLDSPRVTDTQYF.

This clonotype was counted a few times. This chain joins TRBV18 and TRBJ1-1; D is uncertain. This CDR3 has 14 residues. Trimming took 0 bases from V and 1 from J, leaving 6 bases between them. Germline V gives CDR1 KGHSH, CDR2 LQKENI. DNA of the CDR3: TGTGCCAGCTCACCACCGCGGGGGAACACTGAAGCTTTCTTT. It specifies CASSPPRGNTEAFF. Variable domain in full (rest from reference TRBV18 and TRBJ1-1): NAGVMQNPRHLVRRRGQEARLRCSPMKGHSHVYWYRQLPEEGLKFMVYLQKENIIDESGMPKERFSAEFPKEGPSILRIQQVVRGDSAAYFCASSPPRGNTEAFFGQGTRLTVV.

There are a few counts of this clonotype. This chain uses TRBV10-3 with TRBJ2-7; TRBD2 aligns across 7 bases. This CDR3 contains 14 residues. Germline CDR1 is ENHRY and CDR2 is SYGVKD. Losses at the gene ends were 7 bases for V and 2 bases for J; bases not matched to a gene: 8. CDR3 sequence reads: CAIKAAGTAYEQYF. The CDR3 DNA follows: TGTGCCATCAAGGCAGCGGGAACGGCCTACGAGCAGTACTTC.

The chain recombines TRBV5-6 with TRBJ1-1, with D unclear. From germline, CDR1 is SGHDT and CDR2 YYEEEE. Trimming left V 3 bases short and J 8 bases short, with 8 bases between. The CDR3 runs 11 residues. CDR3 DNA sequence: TGTGCCAGCAGCTCCCGGGAGGAAGCTTTCTTT. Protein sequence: CASSSREEAFF.

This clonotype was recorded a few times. The CDR3 sequence: CASSQNGWNSPLHF. The CDR3 nucleotides read TGTGCCAGCAGCCAAAATGGGTGGAATTCACCCCTCCACTTT. This sequence joins TRBV4-2 and TRBJ1-6; D unresolved. The germline gives CDR1 LGHNA, CDR2 YNFKEQ. Trimming took off 2 bases at V and 7 bases at J, with 9 bases between the two ends. CDR3 length: 14 amino acids.

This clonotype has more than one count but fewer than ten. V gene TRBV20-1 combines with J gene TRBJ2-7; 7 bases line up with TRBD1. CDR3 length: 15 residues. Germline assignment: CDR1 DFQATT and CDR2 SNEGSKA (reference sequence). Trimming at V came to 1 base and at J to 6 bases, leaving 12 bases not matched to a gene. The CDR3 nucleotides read TGCAGTGCTAGAGCCCGACAGGGTGGGAAGCGCGAGCAGTACTTC. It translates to CSARARQGGKREQYF.

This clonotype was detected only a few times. The CDR3 DNA is TGTGCCAGCAGCTTAGAAGGCCACATAGGGTTGAGGGGTGAAGCTTTCTTT. Translated: CASSLEGHIGLRGEAFF. V and J are TRBV13 and TRBJ1-1; TRBD1 might be the D (5 bases). CDR3 length: 17 residues. Looked up from germline, CDR1 is PRHDT and CDR2 is FYEKMQ (reference sequence). The ends were cut back, 1 base at V and 7 bases at J, with 22 bases in the middle. Combining the CDR3 with reference TRBV13 and TRBJ1-1 gives the whole variable domain AAGVIQSPRHLIKEKRETATLKCYPIPRHDTVYWYQQGPGQDPQFLISFYEKMQSDKGSIPDRFSAQQFSDYHSELNMSSLELGDSALYFCASSLEGHIGLRGEAFFGQGTRLTVV.

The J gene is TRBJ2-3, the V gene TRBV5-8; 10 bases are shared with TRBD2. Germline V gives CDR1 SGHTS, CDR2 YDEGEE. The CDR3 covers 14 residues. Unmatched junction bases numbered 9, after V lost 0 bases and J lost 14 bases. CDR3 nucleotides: TGTGCCAGCAGCTTGGCCTTTTGGTCTAGCGGGGGGTATTTT. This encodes CASSLAFWSSGGYF.

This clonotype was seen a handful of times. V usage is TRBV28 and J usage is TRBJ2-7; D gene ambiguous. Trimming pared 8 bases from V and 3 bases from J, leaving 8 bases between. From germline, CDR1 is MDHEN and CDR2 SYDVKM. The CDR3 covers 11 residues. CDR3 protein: CASRVDYEQYF. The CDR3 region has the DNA TGTGCCAGCCGGGTGGACTACGAGCAGTACTTC. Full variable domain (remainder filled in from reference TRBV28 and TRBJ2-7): DVKVTQSSRYLVKRTGEKVFLECVQDMDHENMFWYRQDPGLGLRLIYFSYDVKMKEKGDIPEGYSVSREKKERFSLILESASTNQTSMYLCASRVDYEQYFGPGTRLTVT.

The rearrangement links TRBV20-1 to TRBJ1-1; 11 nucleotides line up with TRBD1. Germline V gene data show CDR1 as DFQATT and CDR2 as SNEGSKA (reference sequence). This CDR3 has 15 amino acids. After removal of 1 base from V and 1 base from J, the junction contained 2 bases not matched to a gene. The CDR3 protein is CSARGTGGRNTEAFF. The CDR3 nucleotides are TGCAGTGCTAGAGGGACAGGGGGCCGGAACACTGAAGCTTTCTTT.